The source of this TCR beta chain is a study of OX40 agonist ivuxolimab in advanced cancers. As for the study in general: Patients received ivuxolimab, an agonistic anti-OX40 (CD134) antibody. Patients undergoing dose escalation presented with hepatocellular carcinoma, melanoma, renal cell or head and neck cancer.

Germline-derived CDR1 and CDR2 are MNHNY and SVGAGI (reference sequence). The V gene end was trimmed by 4 bases and the J gene end by 2 bases; junction bases not matched to a gene: 4. This CDR3 has 14 amino acids. The data were produced by immunoSEQ multiplex PCR, yet TCRdb's version contains in-frame clones alone and is incomplete. This table has approximately 91,000 clones, 87% appearing once. The V gene is TRBV6-6, the J gene TRBJ1-2, with 7 bases aligning to TRBD1. The TCR was taken from an adult with an advanced solid tumor such as melanoma, head and neck, liver or kidney cancer. The material was CD4+ or CD8+ T cells sorted from blood, obtained in a trial of the OX40 agonist ivuxolimab. CDR3 nucleotides: TGTGCCAGCAGTTCCGTGGGACAGAACTATGGCTACACCTTC. Its protein product is CASSSVGQNYGYTF.